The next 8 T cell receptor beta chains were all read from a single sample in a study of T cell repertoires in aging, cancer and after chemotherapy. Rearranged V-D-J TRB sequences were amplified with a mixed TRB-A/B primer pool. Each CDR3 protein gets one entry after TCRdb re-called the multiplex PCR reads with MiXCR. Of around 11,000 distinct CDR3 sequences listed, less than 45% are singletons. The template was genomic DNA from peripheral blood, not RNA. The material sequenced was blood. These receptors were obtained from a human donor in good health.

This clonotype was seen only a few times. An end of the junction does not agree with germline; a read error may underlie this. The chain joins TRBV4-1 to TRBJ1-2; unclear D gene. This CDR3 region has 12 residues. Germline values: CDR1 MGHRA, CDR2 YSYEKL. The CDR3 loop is CASSLEPGGYTF. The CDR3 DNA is TGTGCCAGCAGCTTGGAACCGGGTGGCTACACCTTC.

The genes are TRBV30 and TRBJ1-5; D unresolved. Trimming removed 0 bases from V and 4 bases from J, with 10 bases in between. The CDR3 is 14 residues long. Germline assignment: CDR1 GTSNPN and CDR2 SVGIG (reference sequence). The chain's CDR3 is CAWSVLTVNQPQHF. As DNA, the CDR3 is TGTGCCTGGAGTGTACTAACAGTAAATCAGCCCCAGCATTTT.

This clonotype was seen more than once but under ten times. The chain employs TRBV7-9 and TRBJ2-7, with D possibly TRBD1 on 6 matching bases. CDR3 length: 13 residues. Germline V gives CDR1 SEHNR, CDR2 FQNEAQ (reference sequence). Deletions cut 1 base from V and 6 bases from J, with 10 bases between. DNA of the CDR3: TGTGCCAGCAGCTTAGGACAGGCCTGCGAGCAGTACTTC. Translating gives CASSLGQACEQYF.

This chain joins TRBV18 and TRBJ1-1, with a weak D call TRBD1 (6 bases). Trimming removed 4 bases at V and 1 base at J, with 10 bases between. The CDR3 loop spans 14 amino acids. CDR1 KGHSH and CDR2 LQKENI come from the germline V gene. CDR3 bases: TGTGCCAGCTCACTAGTGACAGGGAACACTGAAGCTTTCTTT. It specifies CASSLVTGNTEAFF. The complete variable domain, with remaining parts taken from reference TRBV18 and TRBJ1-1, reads NAGVMQNPRHLVRRRGQEARLRCSPMKGHSHVYWYRQLPEEGLKFMVYLQKENIIDESGMPKERFSAEFPKEGPSILRIQQVVRGDSAAYFCASSLVTGNTEAFFGQGTRLTVV.

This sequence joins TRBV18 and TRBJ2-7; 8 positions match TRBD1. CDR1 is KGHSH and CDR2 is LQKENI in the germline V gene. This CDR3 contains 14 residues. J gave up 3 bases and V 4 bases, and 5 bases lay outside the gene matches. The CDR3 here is CASSLTGGNYEQYF. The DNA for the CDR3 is TGTGCCAGCTCACTTACAGGGGGGAACTACGAGCAGTACTTC.

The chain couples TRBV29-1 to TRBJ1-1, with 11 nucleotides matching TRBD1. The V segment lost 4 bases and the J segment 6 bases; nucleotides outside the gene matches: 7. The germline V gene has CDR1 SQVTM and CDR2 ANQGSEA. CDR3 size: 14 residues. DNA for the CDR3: TGCAGCGTTGGGGGGACAGGGGGGTTGTCTGAAGCTTTCTTT. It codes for CSVGGTGGLSEAFF.

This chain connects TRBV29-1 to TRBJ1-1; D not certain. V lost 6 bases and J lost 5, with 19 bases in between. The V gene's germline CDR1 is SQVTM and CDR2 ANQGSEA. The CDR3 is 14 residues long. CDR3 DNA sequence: TGCAGCGTCAGGCCATCTACCCTGGGGACTGAAGCTTTCTTT. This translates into CSVRPSTLGTEAFF.

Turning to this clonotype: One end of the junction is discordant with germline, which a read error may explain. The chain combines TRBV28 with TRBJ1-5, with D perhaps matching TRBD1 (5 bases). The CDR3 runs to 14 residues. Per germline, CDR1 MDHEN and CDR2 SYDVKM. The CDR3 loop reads CASSPQDSNQHQHF. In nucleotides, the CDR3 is TGTGCCAGCAGTCCCCAAGACAGTAATCAGCACCAGCATTTT.